Listed below are T cell receptor beta chains from one sample, sequenced in a study of cytomegalovirus exposure and HLA in healthy donors. Some clones are missing from TCRdb's copy, which holds only in-frame ones; the method was immunoSEQ multiplex PCR. The sample consists of around 200,000 clones, around 80% of them appearing once. Sequenced sample: PBMCs. Receptors were obtained from a woman aged 60 to 75 in good health and CMV-seropositive. Both conserved end residues are part of each CDR3.

V	J	CDR3
TRBV10-3	TRBJ2-5	CAISDEAGETQYF
TRBV7-8	TRBJ2-7	CASSPAGYEQYF
TRBV4-3	TRBJ1-4	CASSQDLRVEKLFF
TRBV7-2	TRBJ1-2	CASSKTGDYGYTF
TRBV25-1	TRBJ2-6	CASSDMKDRTFGANVLTF
TRBV30	TRBJ1-2	CAWSSPTLRDGYTF
TRBV2	TRBJ2-1	CASRETSGGSKQFF
TRBV19	TRBJ2-7	CASSIDHVGAPFF
TRBV28	TRBJ2-5	CASRMGGEETQYF
TRBV7-8	TRBJ2-5	CASSPRFSLPQETQYF
TRBV7-6	TRBJ2-1	CASSLETGTSFF
TRBV27	TRBJ1-6	CASSFFRVSYNSPLHF
TRBV29-1	TRBJ2-1	CSVEDLGVTSSYNEQFF
TRBV9	TRBJ1-3	CASSATGVSGNTIYF
TRBV6-1	TRBJ2-7	CASSEEASGRTYEQYF
TRBV7-3	TRBJ2-2	CATALAGGYTGELFF
TRBV5-1	TRBJ1-5	CASSPGTGSKPQHF
TRBV7-2	TRBJ2-5	CASSTDWRRETQYF
TRBV29-1	TRBJ2-5	CSVEQGVKTQYF
TRBV29-1	TRBJ1-4	CSVVGTTRGKLFF
TRBV18	TRBJ2-3	CASSPVEDTQYF
TRBV25-1	TRBJ2-7	CASRPPGQGHEQYF